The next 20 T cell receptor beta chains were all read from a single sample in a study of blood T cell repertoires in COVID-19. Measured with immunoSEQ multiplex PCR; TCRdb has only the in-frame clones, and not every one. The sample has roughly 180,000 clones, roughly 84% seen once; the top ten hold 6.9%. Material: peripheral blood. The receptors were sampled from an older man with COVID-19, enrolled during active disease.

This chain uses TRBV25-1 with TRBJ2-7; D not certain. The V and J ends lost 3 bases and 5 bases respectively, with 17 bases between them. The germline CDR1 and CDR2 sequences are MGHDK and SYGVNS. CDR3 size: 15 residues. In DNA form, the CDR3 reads TGTGCCAGCAGTGACCCAAGGAGTGATAGGAACGAGCAGTACTTC. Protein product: CASSDPRSDRNEQYF.

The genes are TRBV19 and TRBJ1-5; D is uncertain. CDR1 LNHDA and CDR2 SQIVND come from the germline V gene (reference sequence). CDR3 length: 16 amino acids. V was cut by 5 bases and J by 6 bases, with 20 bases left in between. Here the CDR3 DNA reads TGTGCCAGTAGTCCGGCCGCGGGAGTCCAACCTCAGCCCCAGCATTTT. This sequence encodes CASSPAAGVQPQPQHF.

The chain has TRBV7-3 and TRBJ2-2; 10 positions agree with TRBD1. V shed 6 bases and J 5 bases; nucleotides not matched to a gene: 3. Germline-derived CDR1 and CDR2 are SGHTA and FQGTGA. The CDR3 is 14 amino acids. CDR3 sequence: CASSRDRGTGELFF. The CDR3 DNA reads TGTGCCAGCAGTAGGGACAGGGGAACCGGGGAGCTGTTTTTT.

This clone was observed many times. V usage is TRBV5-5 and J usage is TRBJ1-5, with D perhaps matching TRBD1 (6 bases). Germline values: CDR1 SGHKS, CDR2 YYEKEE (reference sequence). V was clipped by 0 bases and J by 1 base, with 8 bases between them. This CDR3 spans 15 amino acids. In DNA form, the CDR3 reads TGTGCCAGCAGCTTGGGGGACATAAGCAATCAGCCCCAGCATTTT. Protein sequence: CASSLGDISNQPQHF.

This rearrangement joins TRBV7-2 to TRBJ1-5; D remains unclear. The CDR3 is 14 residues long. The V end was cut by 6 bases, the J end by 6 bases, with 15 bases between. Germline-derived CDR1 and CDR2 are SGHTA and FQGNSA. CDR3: CASSTLEGGQPQHF. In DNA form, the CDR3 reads TGTGCCAGCAGTACCCTGGAAGGCGGTCAGCCCCAGCATTTT.

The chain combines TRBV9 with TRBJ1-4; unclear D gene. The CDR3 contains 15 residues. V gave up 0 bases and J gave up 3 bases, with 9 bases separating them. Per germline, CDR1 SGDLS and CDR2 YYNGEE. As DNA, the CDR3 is TGTGCCAGCAGCGTAGAAGGGAGATCTAATGAAAAACTGTTTTTT. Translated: CASSVEGRSNEKLFF. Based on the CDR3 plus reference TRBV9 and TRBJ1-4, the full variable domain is DSGVTQTPKHLITATGQRVTLRCSPRSGDLSVYWYQQSLDQGLQFLIQYYNGEERAKGNILERFSAQQFPDLHSELNLSSLELGDSALYFCASSVEGRSNEKLFFGSGTQLSVL.

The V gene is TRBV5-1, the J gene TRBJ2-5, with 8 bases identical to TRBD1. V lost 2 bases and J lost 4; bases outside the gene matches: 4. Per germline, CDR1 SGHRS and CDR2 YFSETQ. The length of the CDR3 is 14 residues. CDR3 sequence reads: CASSFSGGLETQYF. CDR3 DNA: TGCGCCAGCAGCTTTTCAGGGGGCTTAGAGACCCAGTACTTC.

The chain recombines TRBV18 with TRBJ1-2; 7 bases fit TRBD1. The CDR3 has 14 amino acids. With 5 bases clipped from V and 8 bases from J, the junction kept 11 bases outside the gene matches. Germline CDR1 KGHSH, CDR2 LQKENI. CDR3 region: CASSGGTDTGGYTF. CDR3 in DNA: TGTGCCAGCTCAGGCGGGACAGACACTGGGGGCTACACCTTC.

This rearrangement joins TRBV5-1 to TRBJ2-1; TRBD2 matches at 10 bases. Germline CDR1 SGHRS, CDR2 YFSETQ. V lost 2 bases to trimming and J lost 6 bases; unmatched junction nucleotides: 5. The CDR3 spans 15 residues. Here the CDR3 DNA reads TGCGCCAGCAGCTTACAGCGGGGGGGCCGCAATGAGCAGTTCTTC. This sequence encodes CASSLQRGGRNEQFF.

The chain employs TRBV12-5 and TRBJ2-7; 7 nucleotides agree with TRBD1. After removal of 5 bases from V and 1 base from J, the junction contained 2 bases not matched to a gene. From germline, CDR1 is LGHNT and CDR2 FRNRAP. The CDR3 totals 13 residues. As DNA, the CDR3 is TGTGCTAGTGGTAAGGGACAGTCCTACGAGCAGTACTTC. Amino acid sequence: CASGKGQSYEQYF.

The CDR3 DNA reads TGTGCCAGTAGTCCTCCTCCCCTTCAGAAACCCCATCAGCCCCAGCATTTT. This gives the protein CASSPPPLQKPHQPQHF. The chain combines TRBV19 with TRBJ1-5; no clear D gene. The CDR3 extends over 17 amino acids. The V end lost 5 bases, the J end lost 5 bases, and 22 bases lay between the germline ends. In germline, CDR1 is LNHDA, CDR2 SQIVND (reference sequence).

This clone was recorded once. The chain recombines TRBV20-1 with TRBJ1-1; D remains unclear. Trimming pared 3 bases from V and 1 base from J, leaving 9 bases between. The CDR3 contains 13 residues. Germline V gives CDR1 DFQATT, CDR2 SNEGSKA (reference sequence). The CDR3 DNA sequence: TGCAGTGCTAGTACGGTTGGGAACACTGAAGCTTTCTTT. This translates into CSASTVGNTEAFF.

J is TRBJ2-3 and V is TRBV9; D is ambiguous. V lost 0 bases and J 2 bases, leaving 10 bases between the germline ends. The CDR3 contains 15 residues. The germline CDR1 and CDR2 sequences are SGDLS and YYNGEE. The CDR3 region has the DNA TGTGCCAGCAGCGTAGACGGTCGCTCCACAGATACGCAGTATTTT. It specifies CASSVDGRSTDTQYF.

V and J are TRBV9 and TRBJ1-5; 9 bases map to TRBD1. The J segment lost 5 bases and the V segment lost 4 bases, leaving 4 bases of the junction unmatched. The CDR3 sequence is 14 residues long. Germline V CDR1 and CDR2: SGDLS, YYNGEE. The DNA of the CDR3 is TGTGCCAGCAGCTCGGACAGGGGATATCAGCCCCAGCATTTT. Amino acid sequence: CASSSDRGYQPQHF.

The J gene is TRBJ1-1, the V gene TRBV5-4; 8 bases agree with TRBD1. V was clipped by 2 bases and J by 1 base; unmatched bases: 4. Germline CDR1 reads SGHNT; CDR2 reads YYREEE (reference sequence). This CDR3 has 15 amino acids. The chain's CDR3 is CASSFRQGPNTEAFF. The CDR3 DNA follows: TGTGCCAGCAGCTTCCGACAGGGGCCGAACACTGAAGCTTTCTTT.

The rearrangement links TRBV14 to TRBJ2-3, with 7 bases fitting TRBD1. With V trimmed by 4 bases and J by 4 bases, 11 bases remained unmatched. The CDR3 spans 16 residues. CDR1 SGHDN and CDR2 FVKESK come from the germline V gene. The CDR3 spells CASSLRQGQGADTQYF. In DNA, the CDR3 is TGTGCCAGCAGCCTCCGACAGGGCCAGGGCGCAGATACGCAGTATTTT. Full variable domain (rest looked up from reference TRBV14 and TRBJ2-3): EAGVTQFPSHSVIEKGQTVTLRCDPISGHDNLYWYRRVMGKEIKFLLHFVKESKQDESGMPNNRFLAERTGGTYSTLKVQPAELEDSGVYFCASSLRQGQGADTQYFGPGTRLTVL.

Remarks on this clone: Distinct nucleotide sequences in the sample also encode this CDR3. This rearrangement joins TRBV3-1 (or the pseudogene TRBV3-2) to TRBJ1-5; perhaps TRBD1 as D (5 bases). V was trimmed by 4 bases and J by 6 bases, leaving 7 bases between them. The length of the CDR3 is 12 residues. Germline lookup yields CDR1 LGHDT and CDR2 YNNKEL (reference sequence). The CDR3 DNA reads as TGTGCCAGCAGCCGGGGGGGTCAGCCCCAGCATTTT. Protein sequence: CASSRGGQPQHF.

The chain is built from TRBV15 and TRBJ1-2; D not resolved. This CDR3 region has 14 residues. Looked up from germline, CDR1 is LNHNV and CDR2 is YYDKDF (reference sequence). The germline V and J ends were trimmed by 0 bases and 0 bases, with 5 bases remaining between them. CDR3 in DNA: TGTGCCACCAGCAGAGATTTCGCTAACTATGGCTACACCTTC. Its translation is CATSRDFANYGYTF. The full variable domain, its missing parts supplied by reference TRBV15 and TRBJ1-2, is DAMVIQNPRYQVTQFGKPVTLSCSQTLNHNVMYWYQQKSSQAPKLLFHYYDKDFNNEADTPDNFQSRRPNTSFCFLDIRSPGLGDTAMYLCATSRDFANYGYTFGSGTRLTVV.

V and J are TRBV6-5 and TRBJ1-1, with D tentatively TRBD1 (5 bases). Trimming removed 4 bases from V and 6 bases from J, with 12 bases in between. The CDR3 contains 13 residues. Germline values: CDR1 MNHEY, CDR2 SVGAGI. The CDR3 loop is CASSSKVGAEAFF. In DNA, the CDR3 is TGTGCCAGCAGTTCAAAGGTAGGGGCTGAAGCTTTCTTT.

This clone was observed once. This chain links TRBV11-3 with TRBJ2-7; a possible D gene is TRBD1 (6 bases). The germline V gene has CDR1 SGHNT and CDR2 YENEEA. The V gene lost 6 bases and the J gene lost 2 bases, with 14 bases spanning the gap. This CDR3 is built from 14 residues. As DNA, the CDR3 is TGTGCCAGCAGTTCCGGGACACCCCCCTACGAGCAGTACTTC. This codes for CASSSGTPPYEQYF.